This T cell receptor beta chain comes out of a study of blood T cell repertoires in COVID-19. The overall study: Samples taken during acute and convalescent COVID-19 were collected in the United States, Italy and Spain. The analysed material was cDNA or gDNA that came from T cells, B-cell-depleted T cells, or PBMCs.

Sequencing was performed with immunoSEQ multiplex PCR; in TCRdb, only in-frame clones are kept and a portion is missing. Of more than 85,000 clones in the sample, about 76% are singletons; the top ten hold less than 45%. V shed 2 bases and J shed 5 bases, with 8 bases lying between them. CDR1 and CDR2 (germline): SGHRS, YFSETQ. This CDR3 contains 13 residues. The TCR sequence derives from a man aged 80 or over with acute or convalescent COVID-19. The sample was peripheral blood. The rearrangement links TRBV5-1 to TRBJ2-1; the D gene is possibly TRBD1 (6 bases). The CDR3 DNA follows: TGCGCCAGCAGCTTAACAGGGAACAATGAGCAGTTCTTC. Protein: CASSLTGNNEQFF.